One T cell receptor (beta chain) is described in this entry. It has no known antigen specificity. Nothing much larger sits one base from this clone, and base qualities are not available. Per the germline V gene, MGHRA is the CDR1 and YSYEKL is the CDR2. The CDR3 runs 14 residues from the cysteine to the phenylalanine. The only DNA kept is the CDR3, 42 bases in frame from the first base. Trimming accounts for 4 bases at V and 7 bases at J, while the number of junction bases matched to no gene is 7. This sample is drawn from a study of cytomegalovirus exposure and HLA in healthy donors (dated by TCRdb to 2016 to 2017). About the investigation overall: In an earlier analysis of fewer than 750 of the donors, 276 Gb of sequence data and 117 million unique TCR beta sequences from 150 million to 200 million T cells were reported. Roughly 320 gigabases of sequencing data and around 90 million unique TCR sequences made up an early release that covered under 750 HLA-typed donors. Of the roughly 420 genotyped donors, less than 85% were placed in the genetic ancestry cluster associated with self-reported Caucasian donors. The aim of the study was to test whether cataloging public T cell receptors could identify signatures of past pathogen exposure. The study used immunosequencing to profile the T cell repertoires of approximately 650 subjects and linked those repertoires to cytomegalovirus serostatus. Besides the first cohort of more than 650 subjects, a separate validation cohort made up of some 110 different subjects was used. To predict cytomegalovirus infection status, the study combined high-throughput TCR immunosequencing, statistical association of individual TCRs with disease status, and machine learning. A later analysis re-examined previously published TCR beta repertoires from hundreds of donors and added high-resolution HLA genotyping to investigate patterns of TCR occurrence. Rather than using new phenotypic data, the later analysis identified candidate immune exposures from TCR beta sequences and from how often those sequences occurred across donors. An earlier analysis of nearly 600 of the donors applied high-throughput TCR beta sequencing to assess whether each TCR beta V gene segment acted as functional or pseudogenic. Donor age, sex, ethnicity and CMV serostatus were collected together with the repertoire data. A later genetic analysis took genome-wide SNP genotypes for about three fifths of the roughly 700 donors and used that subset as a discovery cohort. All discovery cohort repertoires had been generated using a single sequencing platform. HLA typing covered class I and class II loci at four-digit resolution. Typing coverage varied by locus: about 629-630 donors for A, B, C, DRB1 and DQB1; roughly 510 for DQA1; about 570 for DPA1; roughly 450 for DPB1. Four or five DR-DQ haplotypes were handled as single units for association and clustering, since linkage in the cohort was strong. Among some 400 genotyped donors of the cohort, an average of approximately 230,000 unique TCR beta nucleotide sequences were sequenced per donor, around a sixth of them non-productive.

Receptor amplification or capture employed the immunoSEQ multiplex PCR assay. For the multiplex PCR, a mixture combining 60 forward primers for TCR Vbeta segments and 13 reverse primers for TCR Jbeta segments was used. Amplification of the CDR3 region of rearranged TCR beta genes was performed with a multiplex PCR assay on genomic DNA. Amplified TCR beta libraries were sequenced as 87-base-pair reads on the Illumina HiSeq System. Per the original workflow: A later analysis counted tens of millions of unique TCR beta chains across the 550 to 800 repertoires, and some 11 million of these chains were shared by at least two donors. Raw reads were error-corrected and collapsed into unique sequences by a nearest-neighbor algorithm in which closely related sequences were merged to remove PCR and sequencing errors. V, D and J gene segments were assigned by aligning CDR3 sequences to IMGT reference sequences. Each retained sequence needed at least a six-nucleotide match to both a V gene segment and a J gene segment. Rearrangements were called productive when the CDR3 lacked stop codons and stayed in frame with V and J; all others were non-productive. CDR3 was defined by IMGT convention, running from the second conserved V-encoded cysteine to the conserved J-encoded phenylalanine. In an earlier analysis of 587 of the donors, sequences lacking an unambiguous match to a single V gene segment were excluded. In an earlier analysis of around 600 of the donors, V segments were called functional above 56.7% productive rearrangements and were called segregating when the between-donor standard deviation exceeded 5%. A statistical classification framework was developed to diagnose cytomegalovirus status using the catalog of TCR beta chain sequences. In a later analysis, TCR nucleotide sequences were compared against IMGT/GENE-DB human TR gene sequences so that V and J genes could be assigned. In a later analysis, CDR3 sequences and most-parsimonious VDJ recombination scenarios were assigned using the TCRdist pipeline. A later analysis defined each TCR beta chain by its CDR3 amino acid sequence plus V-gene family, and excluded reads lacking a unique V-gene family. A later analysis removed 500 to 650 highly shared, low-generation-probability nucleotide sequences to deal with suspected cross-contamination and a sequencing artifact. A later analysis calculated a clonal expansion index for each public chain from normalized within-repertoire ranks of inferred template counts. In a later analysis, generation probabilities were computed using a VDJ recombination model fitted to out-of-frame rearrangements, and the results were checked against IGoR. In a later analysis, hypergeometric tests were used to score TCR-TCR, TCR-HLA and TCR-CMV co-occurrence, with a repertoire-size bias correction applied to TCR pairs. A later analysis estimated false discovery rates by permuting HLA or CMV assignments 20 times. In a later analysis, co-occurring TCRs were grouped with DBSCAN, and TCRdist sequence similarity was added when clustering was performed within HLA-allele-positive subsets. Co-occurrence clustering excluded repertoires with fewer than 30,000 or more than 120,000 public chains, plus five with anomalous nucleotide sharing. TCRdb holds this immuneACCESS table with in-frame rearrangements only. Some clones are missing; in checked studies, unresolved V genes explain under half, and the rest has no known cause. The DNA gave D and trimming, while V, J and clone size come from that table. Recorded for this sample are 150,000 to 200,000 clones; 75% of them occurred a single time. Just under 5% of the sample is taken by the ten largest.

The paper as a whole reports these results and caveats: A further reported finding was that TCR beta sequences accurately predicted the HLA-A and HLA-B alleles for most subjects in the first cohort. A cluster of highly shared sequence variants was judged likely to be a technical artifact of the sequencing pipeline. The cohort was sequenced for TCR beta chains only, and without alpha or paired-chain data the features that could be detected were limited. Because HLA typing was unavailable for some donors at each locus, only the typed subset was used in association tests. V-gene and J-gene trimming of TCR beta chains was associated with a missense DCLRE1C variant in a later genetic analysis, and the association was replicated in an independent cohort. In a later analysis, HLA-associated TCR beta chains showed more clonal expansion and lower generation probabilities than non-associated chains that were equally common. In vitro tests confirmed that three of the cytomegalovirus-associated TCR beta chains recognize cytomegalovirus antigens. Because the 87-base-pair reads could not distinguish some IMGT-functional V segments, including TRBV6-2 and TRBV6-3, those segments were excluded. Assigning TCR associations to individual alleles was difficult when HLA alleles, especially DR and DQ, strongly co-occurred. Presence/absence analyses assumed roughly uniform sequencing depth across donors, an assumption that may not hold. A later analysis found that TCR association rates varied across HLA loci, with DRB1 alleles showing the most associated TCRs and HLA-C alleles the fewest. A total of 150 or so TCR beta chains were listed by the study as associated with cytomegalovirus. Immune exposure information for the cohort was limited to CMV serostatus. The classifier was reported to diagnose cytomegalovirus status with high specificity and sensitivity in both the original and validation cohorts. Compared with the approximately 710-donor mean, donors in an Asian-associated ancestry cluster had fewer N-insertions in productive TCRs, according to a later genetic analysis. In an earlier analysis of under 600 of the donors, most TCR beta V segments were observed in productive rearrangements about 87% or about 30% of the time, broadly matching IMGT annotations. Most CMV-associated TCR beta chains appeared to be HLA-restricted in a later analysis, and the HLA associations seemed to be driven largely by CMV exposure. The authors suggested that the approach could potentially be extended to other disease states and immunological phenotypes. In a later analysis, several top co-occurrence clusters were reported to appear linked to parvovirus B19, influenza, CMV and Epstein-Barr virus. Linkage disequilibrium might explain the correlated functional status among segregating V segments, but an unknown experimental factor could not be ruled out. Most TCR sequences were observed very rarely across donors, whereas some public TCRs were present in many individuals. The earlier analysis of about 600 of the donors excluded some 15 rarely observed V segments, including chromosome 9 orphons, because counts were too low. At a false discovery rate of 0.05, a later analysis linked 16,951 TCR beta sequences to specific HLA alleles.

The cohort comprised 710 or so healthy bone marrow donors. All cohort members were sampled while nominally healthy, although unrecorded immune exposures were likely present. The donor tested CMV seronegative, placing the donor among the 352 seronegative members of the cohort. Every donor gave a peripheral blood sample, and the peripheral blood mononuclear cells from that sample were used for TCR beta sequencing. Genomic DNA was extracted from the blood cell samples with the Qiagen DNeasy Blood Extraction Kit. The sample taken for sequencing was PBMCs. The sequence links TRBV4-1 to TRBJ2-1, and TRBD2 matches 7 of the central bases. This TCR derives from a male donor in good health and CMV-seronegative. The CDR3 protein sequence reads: CASSLVGGPNEQFF. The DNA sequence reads TGCGCCAGCAGCCTGGTGGGAGGGCCGAATGAGCAGTTCTTC.